This T cell receptor (beta chain) was sequenced during a study of blood T cell repertoires in COVID-19. Across the study: Samples came from the United States, Italy and Spain, spanning acute and convalescent COVID-19. From T cells, B-cell-depleted T cells, or PBMCs came the material, which was cDNA or gDNA.

In the original processing: Estimates of nucleated cell counts were drawn from the amplification of reference gene primers. Assay: immunoSEQ multiplex PCR; the TCRdb copy retains only in-frame clones and omits some. That table is the source of V, J and clone size, and D and trimming were worked out from the DNA. Among roughly 95,000 clones listed, under 95% were seen once. The sequenced material came from peripheral blood. The TCR sequence derives from a woman aged 45-65 years in a cohort sampled during active COVID-19.

The CDR3 DNA reads as TGTGCCAGCAGTGTAGGCCCAGGGGCCTACGAGCAGTACTTC. Amino acid sequence: CASSVGPGAYEQYF. This chain connects TRBV27 to TRBJ2-7, with D possibly matching TRBD1 (6 bases). V lost 5 bases and J 2 bases, leaving 13 bases between the germline ends. Per germline, CDR1 MNHEY and CDR2 SMNVEV (reference sequence). This CDR3 has 14 residues.